One and the same sample provided the 30 T cell receptor beta chains below, sequenced in a study of blood T cell repertoires in COVID-19. The table came from immunoSEQ multiplex PCR; TCRdb's copy has only in-frame clones and leaves some out. The sample lists more than 400,000 clones; 90% were seen once. Sequencing used PBMCs or T cells enriched from blood (not recorded which). The receptors come from a man aged 18 to 35 who had recovered from COVID-19.

This rearrangement joins TRBV3-1 (or the pseudogene TRBV3-2) to TRBJ2-2; 10 bases are a match to TRBD1. From germline, CDR1 is LGHDT and CDR2 YNNKEL (reference sequence). CDR3 length: 15 residues. After removal of 4 bases from V and 7 bases from J, the junction contained 6 bases not matched to a gene. The DNA of the CDR3 is TGTGCCAGCAGCCCGAGGGACAGGGGAGGCGGGGAGCTGTTTTTT. It specifies CASSPRDRGGGELFF.

V gene TRBV28 combines with J gene TRBJ2-1, with TRBD2 as a possible D gene (6 bases). This CDR3 is built from 15 residues. V was cut by 3 bases and J by 4 bases, with 13 bases left in between. Germline V lookup: CDR1 MDHEN, CDR2 SYDVKM. The CDR3 DNA sequence: TGTGCCAGCAGTTTTGCGGGGCTCGATTACAATGAGCAGTTCTTC. Protein product: CASSFAGLDYNEQFF.

V and J are TRBV15 and TRBJ1-3; the D gene is possibly TRBD1 (6 bases). The CDR3 spans 16 residues. Per germline, CDR1 LNHNV and CDR2 YYDKDF (reference sequence). Trimming stripped 0 bases from V and 4 bases from J, with 13 bases between. This CDR3 is CATSRDPGGSGNTIYF. In DNA, the CDR3 is TGTGCCACCAGCAGAGATCCGGGGGGCTCCGGAAACACCATATATTTT.

The chain is built from TRBV27 and TRBJ2-1; TRBD2 matches at 7 bases. V trimming: 3 bases; J trimming: 8 bases; junction bases outside the gene matches: 10. The CDR3 consists of 15 residues. Germline V gene lookup returns CDR1 MNHEY and CDR2 SMNVEV (reference sequence). The CDR3 reads CASSFQGGLFDEQFF. The DNA of the CDR3 is TGTGCCAGCAGTTTCCAGGGAGGGTTATTCGATGAGCAGTTCTTC.

In DNA form, the CDR3 reads TGTGCCACCGGGACAGACTCCTATAATTCACCCCTCCACTTT. It codes for CATGTDSYNSPLHF. The gene calls are TRBV10-3 and TRBJ1-6, with 7 bases matching TRBD1. V gave up 10 bases and J gave up 0 bases; unmatched junction bases: 3. Germline CDR1 and CDR2: ENHRY and SYGVKD. The CDR3 covers 14 residues.

This clone came up once. The chain carries TRBV7-9 and TRBJ2-5; 14 nucleotides agree with TRBD2. The germline V gene encodes CDR1 SEHNR and CDR2 FQNEAQ (reference sequence). V lost 5 bases to trimming and J lost 3 bases; unmatched junction nucleotides: 5. The CDR3 extends over 16 amino acids. The chain's CDR3 is CASSKGLAGVKETQYF. CDR3 in DNA: TGTGCCAGCAGCAAGGGACTAGCGGGAGTAAAAGAGACCCAGTACTTC.

V gene TRBV29-1 combines with J gene TRBJ2-1; no clear D. The CDR3 contains 11 residues. V was shortened by 8 bases and J by 3 bases, with 8 bases between the two germline ends. Germline V gene sequence: CDR1 SQVTM, CDR2 ANQGSEA. CDR3 bases: TGCAGCTATACGGGCTACAATGAGCAGTTCTTC. It codes for CSYTGYNEQFF.

The chain has TRBV3-1 (or the pseudogene TRBV3-2) and TRBJ1-5; no definite D call. Per the germline V gene, CDR1 is LGHDT and CDR2 is YNNKEL (reference sequence). V was clipped by 1 base and J by 9 bases, with 13 bases between them. The CDR3 extends over 14 amino acids. CDR3 loop: CASSQAGRPGPQHF. For the CDR3, the DNA is TGTGCCAGCAGCCAAGCAGGCCGACCAGGGCCCCAGCATTTT.

The rearrangement joins TRBV2 to TRBJ1-1; D remains ambiguous. The V end was cut by 7 bases, the J end by 5 bases, with 14 bases between. The CDR3 length is 13 residues. Germline V gene lookup returns CDR1 SNHLY and CDR2 FYNNEI. The CDR3 region has the DNA TGTGCCAGCAAGGTTATAACGGGAACTGAAGCTTTCTTT. This sequence encodes CASKVITGTEAFF.

The genes are TRBV2 and TRBJ1-2, with D uncertain. The CDR3 spans 13 residues. V was shortened by 6 bases and J by 0 bases, with 8 bases between the two germline ends. The germline V gene encodes CDR1 SNHLY and CDR2 FYNNEI. Here the CDR3 reads CASSLTPNYGYTF. In DNA form, the CDR3 reads TGTGCCAGCAGCCTAACCCCTAACTATGGCTACACCTTC.

V gene TRBV14 combines with J gene TRBJ2-7; 10 nucleotides align to TRBD2. Germline V lookup: CDR1 SGHDN, CDR2 FVKESK. CDR3 size: 19 residues. The V and J ends lost 3 bases and 4 bases, in that order; junction bases with no gene match: 18. CDR3 amino acids: CASSHNPSGRAQFIYEQYF. CDR3 sequence (DNA): TGTGCCAGCAGCCACAATCCCAGCGGGAGGGCCCAGTTCATATACGAGCAGTACTTC.

This clone was seen once. This chain uses TRBV5-6 with TRBJ2-7; the D gene is possibly TRBD1 (5 bases). V lost 0 bases and J lost 3, with 10 bases in between. Germline V gene lookup returns CDR1 SGHDT and CDR2 YYEEEE. The CDR3 totals 14 residues. The CDR3 loop is CASSLGGQFYEQYF. The CDR3 bases are TGTGCCAGCAGCTTGGGCGGACAATTCTACGAGCAGTACTTC. Filled out from reference TRBV5-6 and TRBJ2-7, the complete variable domain reads DAGVTQSPTHLIKTRGQQVTLRCSPKSGHDTVSWYQQALGQGPQFIFQYYEEEERQRGNFPDRFSGHQFPNYSSELNVNALLLGDSALYLCASSLGGQFYEQYFGPGTRLTVT.

V and J are TRBV28 and TRBJ2-6; D is unresolved. V was shortened by 1 base and J by 4 bases, with 5 bases between the two germline ends. The length of the CDR3 is 14 residues. Germline loops: CDR1 MDHEN, CDR2 SYDVKM. The CDR3 here is CASSLLVGANVLTF. CDR3 DNA sequence: TGTGCCAGCAGTTTATTAGTGGGGGCCAACGTCCTGACTTTC.

This clone is a singleton in its sample. V and J are TRBV19 and TRBJ1-2; the D gene is possibly TRBD1 (5 bases). V gave up 4 bases and J gave up 4 bases, with 10 bases separating them. The V gene's germline CDR1 is LNHDA and CDR2 SQIVND (reference sequence). The CDR3 is made up of 13 amino acids. The CDR3 protein is CASSTPGSYGYTF. For the CDR3, the DNA is TGTGCCAGTAGTACGCCAGGGTCCTATGGCTACACCTTC.

CDR3 nucleotides: TGTGCCAGCTCCCTCGCCGAGGGGAACACTGAAGCTTTCTTT. This gives the protein CASSLAEGNTEAFF. V is TRBV18 and J is TRBJ1-1; D unclear. The V end lost 6 bases, the J end lost 1 base, and 12 bases lay between the germline ends. This CDR3 has 14 residues. CDR1 KGHSH and CDR2 LQKENI come from the germline V gene.

This clone was detected ten times or more. This sequence joins TRBV7-2 and TRBJ1-6; 7 bases align to TRBD1. The CDR3 spans 17 residues. With V trimmed by 7 bases and J by 2 bases, 11 bases remained unmatched. Germline V lookup: CDR1 SGHTA, CDR2 FQGNSA. The CDR3 bases are TGTGCCAGCAACCGGCGGACAGGCCGCCCCTATAATTCACCCCTCCACTTT. It specifies CASNRRTGRPYNSPLHF.

The CDR3 nucleotides read TGTGCCAGCAGTGAGCTTCTAGACTCCGATTCCCCCGGGGAGCTGTTTTTT. Translating gives CASSELLDSDSPGELFF. The V and J genes are TRBV6-4 and TRBJ2-2; unclear D gene. Germline lookup yields CDR1 MRHNA and CDR2 SNTAGT. The V end was cut by 3 bases, the J end by 6 bases, with 20 bases between. This CDR3 has 17 residues.

This sequence joins TRBV2 and TRBJ2-1; 11 bases map to TRBD2. The CDR3 totals 17 residues. V gave up 6 bases and J gave up 9 bases; unmatched junction bases: 16. Looked up from germline, CDR1 is SNHLY and CDR2 is FYNNEI. DNA of the CDR3: TGTGCCAGCAGGTCGGGACTAGCGGAAAAAACGGGGTTTGAGCAGTTCTTC. Protein product: CASRSGLAEKTGFEQFF.

The chain joins TRBV5-1 to TRBJ2-3, with TRBD2 identical over 7 bases. CDR3 length: 16 amino acids. Germline CDR1 is SGHRS and CDR2 is YFSETQ. Trimming took 4 bases from V and 3 from J; bases not matched to a gene: 11. CDR3 loop: CASSQRASGGTDTQYF. The DNA of the CDR3 is TGCGCCAGCAGCCAGAGGGCTAGCGGAGGGACAGATACGCAGTATTTT.

Points on this clone: Other nucleotide sequences from this sample produce the same CDR3. The chain uses TRBV29-1 and TRBJ1-1; 9 bases are a match to TRBD1. V lost 7 bases to trimming and J lost 0 bases; unmatched junction nucleotides: 3. Looked up from germline, CDR1 is SQVTM and CDR2 is ANQGSEA. CDR3 length equals 13 residues. The CDR3 loop is CSAGQGMNTEAFF. CDR3 DNA: TGCAGCGCCGGACAGGGGATGAACACTGAAGCTTTCTTT.

This rearrangement joins TRBV7-7 to TRBJ2-5; 8 bases fit TRBD1. V shed 5 bases and J 4 bases; nucleotides not matched to a gene: 6. CDR3 length: 14 amino acids. Germline V CDR1 and CDR2: SSHAT, FNYEAQ (reference sequence). The CDR3: CASSAGTGGETQYF. CDR3 in DNA: TGTGCCAGCAGCGCCGGGACAGGTGGAGAGACCCAGTACTTC.

The chain combines TRBV5-1 with TRBJ2-1, with 12 bases identical to TRBD2. CDR3 length equals 19 residues. Germline V gene sequence: CDR1 SGHRS, CDR2 YFSETQ. Germline trimming cut 0 bases from V and 0 bases from J; bases unmatched to any gene: 7. In nucleotides, the CDR3 is TGCGCCAGCAGCTTGGGTTGGCTAGCGGGGGGGAACTCCTACAATGAGCAGTTCTTC. The encoded protein is CASSLGWLAGGNSYNEQFF.

This clone was recorded only once. This chain joins TRBV19 and TRBJ1-2, with 7 bases that match TRBD1. Germline lookup yields CDR1 LNHDA and CDR2 SQIVND (reference sequence). This CDR3 contains 17 residues. The V segment lost 4 bases and the J segment 4 bases; nucleotides outside the gene matches: 15. As DNA, the CDR3 is TGTGCCAGTAGTAAAAGGTCAACCGGGACAGTGTTCTATGGCTACACCTTC. As protein: CASSKRSTGTVFYGYTF.

The CDR3 here is CATSRDGGDNEQFF. CDR3 DNA sequence: TGTGCCACCAGCAGAGATGGCGGGGACAATGAGCAGTTCTTC. This chain links TRBV15 with TRBJ2-1, with a possible D match to TRBD2 (6 bases). CDR1 and CDR2 from the germline V gene are LNHNV and YYDKDF (reference sequence). The CDR3 length is 14 residues. V lost 0 bases to trimming and J lost 5 bases, with 8 bases between them. The full variable domain, completed using reference TRBV15 and TRBJ2-1, is DAMVIQNPRYQVTQFGKPVTLSCSQTLNHNVMYWYQQKSSQAPKLLFHYYDKDFNNEADTPDNFQSRRPNTSFCFLDIRSPGLGDTAMYLCATSRDGGDNEQFFGPGTRLTVL.

The V and J genes are TRBV5-1 and TRBJ2-7; 7 positions agree with TRBD2. The V gene's germline CDR1 is SGHRS and CDR2 YFSETQ. Trimming at V came to 4 bases and at J to 2 bases, leaving 6 bases not matched to a gene. The CDR3 totals 14 residues. CDR3 sequence reads: CASSLAVRTYEQYF. CDR3 DNA: TGCGCCAGCAGCCTAGCGGTCAGAACCTACGAGCAGTACTTC.

This clone was observed a single time. The genes are TRBV30 and TRBJ2-3, with 10 bases fitting TRBD2. J was trimmed by 2 bases and V by 1 base; bases with no gene match: 18. CDR1 GTSNPN and CDR2 SVGIG come from the germline V gene (reference sequence). This CDR3 region has 20 residues. The CDR3 DNA sequence: TGTGCCTGGAGTGATGAGGTGTACGTGACTAGCGGGCTCATCACAGATACGCAGTATTTT. As protein: CAWSDEVYVTSGLITDTQYF.

As to this clone: This sample also contains other DNA sequences that code for the same CDR3. This rearrangement joins TRBV19 to TRBJ1-6; the match to TRBD1 covers 8 bases. The CDR3 contains 14 residues. Germline-derived CDR1 and CDR2 are LNHDA and SQIVND (reference sequence). V was clipped by 5 bases and J by 6 bases; unmatched bases: 3. CDR3 residues: CASSLGQGNSPLHF. As DNA, the CDR3 is TGTGCCAGTAGTCTCGGACAGGGTAATTCACCCCTCCACTTT.

J is TRBJ2-7 and V is TRBV2; D possibly corresponds to TRBD1 (6 bases). Germline-derived CDR1 and CDR2 are SNHLY and FYNNEI. The V gene lost 3 bases and the J gene lost 2 bases, with 17 bases spanning the gap. This CDR3 contains 16 residues. This CDR3 reads CASSDPGQRVTYEQYF. CDR3 sequence (DNA): TGTGCCAGCAGTGACCCGGGACAAAGGGTGACCTACGAGCAGTACTTC.

This chain connects TRBV18 to TRBJ2-2, with D possibly matching TRBD1 (6 bases). This CDR3 comprises 14 residues. Germline V gene lookup returns CDR1 KGHSH and CDR2 LQKENI. The V and J ends lost 3 bases and 4 bases respectively, with 9 bases between them. The CDR3 DNA sequence: TGTGCCAGCTCACCGCGGACAGCCACCGGGGAGCTGTTTTTT. Its protein product is CASSPRTATGELFF.

The chain employs TRBV7-9 and TRBJ2-7, with D hard to call. V was pared by 5 bases and J by 6 bases, with 14 bases between. Germline lookup yields CDR1 SEHNR and CDR2 FQNEAQ (reference sequence). CDR3 length equals 13 residues. This CDR3 is CASSPQEQVEQYF. CDR3 sequence (DNA): TGTGCCAGCAGCCCCCAGGAACAAGTCGAGCAGTACTTC.